One sample yielded the 6 T cell receptor beta chains listed below, sequenced in a study of shared T cell receptors in the human thymus. Measured with immunoSEQ multiplex PCR; TCRdb has only the in-frame clones, and not every one. The top ten hold over 0.008% of the sample, which has some 660,000 clones, 70% to 90% seen once. Another study also made use of these data, one on human thymus T cells.

The sequenced sample consisted of thymocytes. The receptors originated from a boy younger than two with a congenital heart defect.

The chain carries TRBV9 and TRBJ2-1; no definite D call. Trimming took 3 bases from V and 5 from J, leaving 6 bases between them. Germline V gives CDR1 SGDLS, CDR2 YYNGEE. CDR3 length: 12 amino acids. The CDR3 region is CASSGCDNEQFF. CDR3 DNA sequence: TGTGCCAGCAGCGGATGCGACAATGAGCAGTTCTTC.

This clone was found once. This chain uses TRBV5-4 with TRBJ1-2, with 9 bases identical to TRBD1. The CDR3 is made up of 14 amino acids. The V and J ends lost 4 bases and 4 bases, in that order; junction bases with no gene match: 5. CDR1 SGHNT and CDR2 YYREEE come from the germline V gene (reference sequence). The CDR3 is CASSPRDRAYGYTF. In DNA, the CDR3 is TGTGCCAGCAGCCCCCGGGACAGGGCCTATGGCTACACCTTC.

V is TRBV5-4 and J is TRBJ2-5; 7 bases line up with TRBD2. The last part of the DNA fits TRBJ2-7 better; the J call may be wrong. The germline V gene has CDR1 SGHNT and CDR2 YYREEE (reference sequence). The CDR3 is made up of 17 amino acids. The CDR3 nucleotides read TGTGCCAGCAGCTATACTAGAACTAGCGAGAGCTCCTACGAGCAGTACTTC. It yields the protein CASSYTRTSESSYEQYF.

The chain is built from TRBV6-5 and TRBJ2-7, with 8 bases that match TRBD2. Germline CDR1 is MNHEY and CDR2 is SVGAGI. J gave up 3 bases and V 5 bases, and 9 bases lay outside the gene matches. CDR3 length: 15 residues. CDR3 nucleotides: TGTGCCAGCAGTACCCCATCGGGAGGGATCTACGAGCAGTACTTC. Translation: CASSTPSGGIYEQYF.

The V gene is TRBV9, the J gene TRBJ2-2; the D gene is possibly TRBD1 (6 bases). CDR1 SGDLS and CDR2 YYNGEE come from the germline V gene. Trimming removed 3 bases at V and 5 bases at J, with 14 bases between. This CDR3 is 15 amino acids long. CDR3 in DNA: TGTGCCAGCAGCGCCTCCGCAGGGGAAACCGGGGAGCTGTTTTTT. Amino acid sequence: CASSASAGETGELFF.

The chain has TRBV5-1 and TRBJ2-7; 11 nucleotides line up with TRBD1. J was trimmed by 6 bases and V by 2 bases; bases with no gene match: 7. This CDR3 is built from 15 residues. Germline V gene sequence: CDR1 SGHRS, CDR2 YFSETQ. The DNA for the CDR3 is TGCGCCAGCAGCTTAGGACAGGGGGCGATTTTCGAGCAGTACTTC. Encoded protein: CASSLGQGAIFEQYF.